Following are 20 T cell receptor beta chains from one sample sequenced in a study of CD4 T cells in relation to SARS-CoV-2 and coronaviruses. Before the COVID-19 pandemic, during about 2011-2019, CD4+ T cells were taken from unexposed donors. CD4+ T cells were isolated from the cells after less than 13 days of culture. The assay was immunoSEQ multiplex PCR, and TCRdb's table has in-frame clones only and misses some. Here the sample spans some 16,000 clones, roughly 85% being singletons. Their specific antigens are unknown. Sequencing was carried out using CD4+ T cells from PBMCs, cultured in vitro. Source of these receptors: a human donor in good health.

The rearrangement joins TRBV3-1 (or the pseudogene TRBV3-2) to TRBJ2-1; no definite D call. The germline CDR1 and CDR2 sequences are LGHDT and YNNKEL (reference sequence). V lost 0 bases and J 3 bases, leaving 0 bases between the germline ends. The CDR3 covers 12 residues. CDR3 DNA: TGTGCCAGCAGCCAAGACTACAATGAGCAGTTCTTC. Residues: CASSQDYNEQFF.

The gene calls are TRBV2 and TRBJ2-5, with D possibly being TRBD1 (6 bases). The length of the CDR3 is 15 residues. V lost 4 bases and J 2 bases, leaving 14 bases between the germline ends. In germline, CDR1 is SNHLY, CDR2 FYNNEI. DNA for the CDR3: TGTGCCAGCAGTGTGTCCTGGACAGCACAAGAGACCCAGTACTTC. Its translation is CASSVSWTAQETQYF.

This clone was counted between two and nine times. The CDR3 loop reads CASSSGDQTVYGYTF. CDR3 in DNA: TGCGCCAGCAGCTCCGGGGACCAGACAGTCTATGGCTACACCTTC. V gene TRBV5-1 combines with J gene TRBJ1-2; D is possibly TRBD1 (5 bases). V lost 3 bases to trimming and J lost 4 bases, with 16 bases between them. The length of the CDR3 is 15 residues. Germline CDR1 reads SGHRS; CDR2 reads YFSETQ.

The J gene is TRBJ1-1, the V gene TRBV6-1; D unresolved. The CDR3 runs 12 residues. Germline lookup yields CDR1 MNHNS and CDR2 SASEGT. V was cut by 6 bases and J by 4 bases, with 9 bases left in between. DNA of the CDR3: TGTGCCAGCAGGAGACCCCCCACTGAAGCTTTCTTT. Its translation: CASRRPPTEAFF.

The V and J genes are TRBV7-2 and TRBJ1-5; TRBD1 agrees at 9 bases. The trim removed 6 bases at V and 4 bases at J, leaving 13 bases unmatched. CDR3 length: 17 residues. In germline, CDR1 is SGHTA, CDR2 FQGNSA. The DNA of the CDR3 is TGTGCCAGCAGGCGAACTACAGGGACAGGGAGAAATCAGCCCCAGCATTTT. The encoded protein is CASRRTTGTGRNQPQHF. The full variable domain, rest sourced from reference TRBV7-2 and TRBJ1-5, is GAGVSQSPSNKVTEKGKDVELRCDPISGHTALYWYRQSLGQGLEFLIYFQGNSAPDKSGLPSDRFSAERTGGSVSTLTIQRTQQEDSAVYLCASRRTTGTGRNQPQHFGDGTRLSIL.

This clone was detected once. V gene TRBV2 combines with J gene TRBJ2-5, with 7 bases identical to TRBD1. With V trimmed by 6 bases and J by 4 bases, 14 bases remained unmatched. This CDR3 is 16 amino acids long. The germline CDR1 and CDR2 sequences are SNHLY and FYNNEI. The CDR3 spells CASRGDRIPPGETQYF. CDR3 DNA sequence: TGTGCCAGCAGGGGGGACAGAATCCCCCCCGGAGAGACCCAGTACTTC.

CDR3 loop: CASSLGLNTEAFF. The CDR3 bases are TGTGCCAGTAGTTTAGGACTGAACACTGAAGCTTTCTTT. This sequence joins TRBV19 and TRBJ1-1; D unclear. Germline CDR1 is LNHDA and CDR2 is SQIVND (reference sequence). V lost 5 bases, J lost 0 bases, and 7 bases lay in between. This CDR3 is built from 13 residues.

The chain uses TRBV5-1 and TRBJ2-1; D is ambiguous. Germline V gene data show CDR1 as SGHRS and CDR2 as YFSETQ. The CDR3 is 14 amino acids. Trimming took 2 bases from V and 2 from J, leaving 8 bases between them. The CDR3 DNA reads TGCGCCAGCAGCTTCGCTAGGGCCTACAATGAGCAGTTCTTC. Translation gives CASSFARAYNEQFF.

V is TRBV24-1 and J is TRBJ1-5; D unclear. The germline V and J ends were trimmed by 5 bases and 7 bases, with 11 bases remaining between them. Germline lookup yields CDR1 KGHDR and CDR2 SFDVKD. This CDR3 has 13 residues. The DNA for the CDR3 is TGTGCCACCAGTGTAAAGGGAGAGCAGCCCCAGCATTTT. Translation: CATSVKGEQPQHF.

This chain connects TRBV5-6 to TRBJ2-7, with a weak D call TRBD2 (6 bases). Germline assignment: CDR1 SGHDT and CDR2 YYEEEE. Trimming took off 4 bases at V and 3 bases at J, with 20 bases between the two ends. The CDR3 has 16 residues. The CDR3 here is CASSIALRGTVYEQYF. CDR3 in DNA: TGTGCCAGCAGCATCGCACTTCGGGGGACGGTCTACGAGCAGTACTTC.

This chain connects TRBV19 to TRBJ2-1; 8 bases fit TRBD2. The CDR3 totals 16 residues. CDR1 and CDR2 from the germline V gene are LNHDA and SQIVND (reference sequence). Trimming cost V 3 bases and J 3 bases; bases outside gene matches: 7. The CDR3 is CASSMGGGGIYNEQFF. The DNA for the CDR3 is TGTGCCAGTAGTATGGGCGGCGGGGGGATCTACAATGAGCAGTTCTTC.

V is TRBV30 and J is TRBJ2-7; a possible D gene is TRBD2 (6 bases). This CDR3 has 14 residues. V lost 4 bases, J lost 2 bases, and 15 bases lay in between. The V gene's germline CDR1 is GTSNPN and CDR2 SVGIG (reference sequence). The chain's CDR3 is CAWNAGSSTYEQYF. The DNA for the CDR3 is TGTGCCTGGAATGCGGGGTCTTCAACCTACGAGCAGTACTTC.

The chain joins TRBV28 to TRBJ2-5, with D possibly being TRBD1 or TRBD2 (5 bases each). The CDR3 runs 16 residues. From germline, CDR1 is MDHEN and CDR2 SYDVKM. V dropped 4 bases and J dropped 5 bases, with 20 bases sitting between them. CDR3 in DNA: TGTGCCAGCAGTTCTGCCGGGACCCCGACCAGGGAGACCCAGTACTTC. Amino acid sequence: CASSSAGTPTRETQYF.

The rearrangement uses TRBV25-1 and TRBJ2-1; possibly TRBD1 for D (5 bases). CDR3 length: 14 amino acids. Per the germline V gene, CDR1 is MGHDK and CDR2 is SYGVNS. V was trimmed by 2 bases and J by 5 bases, leaving 10 bases between them. CDR3 sequence (DNA): TGTGCCAGCAGTGAAAGGACGGACAACAATGAGCAGTTCTTC. Translation: CASSERTDNNEQFF. The whole variable domain, remainder taken from reference TRBV25-1 and TRBJ2-1, is EADIYQTPRYLVIGTGKKITLECSQTMGHDKMYWYQQDPGMELHLIHYSYGVNSTEKGDLSSESTVSRIRTEHFPLTLESARPSHTSQYLCASSERTDNNEQFFGPGTRLTVL.

The V and J genes are TRBV9 and TRBJ2-7, with D possibly being TRBD2 (6 bases). Deletions cut 3 bases from V and 7 bases from J, with 11 bases between. Germline V gene sequence: CDR1 SGDLS, CDR2 YYNGEE. The CDR3 has 12 residues. The CDR3 DNA is TGTGCCAGCAGCGCCGAGGGAGGAGAGCAGTACTTC. Its protein is CASSAEGGEQYF.

J is TRBJ1-3 and V is TRBV2; D may be TRBD1 (6 bases). The CDR3 consists of 14 residues. V dropped 9 bases and J dropped 0 bases, with 12 bases sitting between them. The germline gives CDR1 SNHLY, CDR2 FYNNEI. The CDR3 sequence: CARGGQSSGNTIYF. DNA of the CDR3: TGTGCCAGGGGGGGACAAAGCTCTGGAAACACCATATATTTT.

The chain combines TRBV3-1 (or the pseudogene TRBV3-2) with TRBJ1-2; D is unresolved. Per germline, CDR1 LGHDT and CDR2 YNNKEL (reference sequence). The CDR3 runs 11 residues. Trimming took 6 bases from V and 8 from J, leaving 10 bases between them. CDR3 DNA sequence: TGTGCCAGCAGGAACGTCAAAGGCTACACCTTC. Its protein is CASRNVKGYTF.

The chain links TRBV15 to TRBJ2-2, with a possible D match to TRBD1 (5 bases). V lost 4 bases to trimming and J lost 3 bases, with 6 bases between them. Germline loops: CDR1 LNHNV, CDR2 YYDKDF (reference sequence). CDR3 length: 13 amino acids. CDR3 bases: TGTGCCACCAGCACCAGGGACACCGGGGAGCTGTTTTTT. This gives the protein CATSTRDTGELFF.

This chain joins TRBV7-3 and TRBJ2-2, with a weak D call TRBD1 (5 bases). V lost 2 bases, J lost 2 bases, and 6 bases lay in between. The CDR3 consists of 14 residues. Germline V gene lookup returns CDR1 SGHTA and CDR2 FQGTGA. The CDR3 spells CASSLQGNTGELFF. The CDR3 DNA reads as TGTGCCAGCAGCTTACAGGGTAACACCGGGGAGCTGTTTTTT.

This chain joins TRBV28 and TRBJ1-6, with a possible D match to TRBD1 (5 bases). The CDR3 spans 12 residues. The germline gives CDR1 MDHEN, CDR2 SYDVKM. V was shortened by 10 bases and J by 7 bases, with 11 bases between the two germline ends. The DNA of the CDR3 is TGTGCCACCATCGACAGAAATTCACCCCTCCACTTT. Encoded protein: CATIDRNSPLHF. Full variable domain (rest looked up from reference TRBV28 and TRBJ1-6): DVKVTQSSRYLVKRTGEKVFLECVQDMDHENMFWYRQDPGLGLRLIYFSYDVKMKEKGDIPEGYSVSREKKERFSLILESASTNQTSMYLCATIDRNSPLHFGNGTRLTVT.